The sample holds a few counts of the clone carrying this T cell receptor (beta chain). The data are from a study of T cell repertoires in cytomegalovirus infection. Turning to the study itself: Public TCR beta signature analysis indicated the presence of both CMV infection and matching HLA type.

MiXCR was run by TCRdb on the reads, yielding one entry per CDR3 protein. This table holds some 300,000 distinct CDR3 sequences, roughly 15% found once. Germline CDR1 is SGHVS and CDR2 is FQNEAQ. V lost 1 base, J lost 7 bases, and 7 bases stayed unmatched. This CDR3 comprises 16 residues. The sequence was collected from a human donor in good health (CMV status not recorded). Some clones in this sample may be carry-over from other donors' samples. The specimen sequenced was PBMCs. This rearrangement joins TRBV7-8 to TRBJ2-5; 12 nucleotides match TRBD2. DNA of the CDR3: TGTGCCAGCAGCTTAGTTCGGACTAGCGGGGTAGCGACCCAGTACTTC. Its protein product is CASSLVRTSGVATQYF.